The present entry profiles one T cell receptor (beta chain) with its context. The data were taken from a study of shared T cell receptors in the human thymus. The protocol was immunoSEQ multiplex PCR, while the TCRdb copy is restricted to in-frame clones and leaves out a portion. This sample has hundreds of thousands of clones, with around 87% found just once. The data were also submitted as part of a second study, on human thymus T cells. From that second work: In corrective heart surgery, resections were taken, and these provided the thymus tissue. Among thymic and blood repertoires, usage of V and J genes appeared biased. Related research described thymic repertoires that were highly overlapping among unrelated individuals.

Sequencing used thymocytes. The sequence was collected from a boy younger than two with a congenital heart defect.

CDR3 amino acids: CASSLVGGEQFF. The CDR3 DNA is TGCGCCAGCAGCTTGGTCGGCGGGGAGCAGTTCTTC. The chain recombines TRBV5-1 with TRBJ2-1; D possibly corresponds to TRBD2 (5 bases). Germline CDR1 reads SGHRS; CDR2 reads YFSETQ. The CDR3 spans 12 residues. Trimming shortened V by 0 bases and J by 10 bases, and 8 bases separated the two germline ends.